This T cell receptor beta chain was sequenced for a study of blood T cell repertoires in COVID-19. The authors' processing: Reference gene primer amplification in the assay estimated nucleated cell counts. The data were produced by immunoSEQ multiplex PCR, yet TCRdb's version contains in-frame clones alone and is incomplete. The V and J calls and the clone size are those of that table, but D and trimming were determined from the DNA. The sample records some 510,000 clones, 88% being singletons. Germline assignment: CDR1 MNHEY and CDR2 SVGEGT. CDR3 length: 16 amino acids. J was trimmed by 5 bases and V by 4 bases; bases with no gene match: 8. In terms of age and location, participants ranged from roughly 18 to 95 years and lived in under 30 US areas.

The specimen sequenced was PBMCs or T cells enriched from blood (not recorded which). The TCR comes from a woman in her thirties or forties who had recovered from COVID-19. The V and J genes are TRBV6-2 or TRBV6-3 and TRBJ2-5; 12 bases match TRBD2. The CDR3 region is CASSFLTSGSSETQYF. DNA of the CDR3: TGTGCCAGCAGTTTCTTGACTAGCGGGAGTTCCGAGACCCAGTACTTC.